Presented here are 3 T cell receptor beta chains from one specimen sequenced in a study of CD8 T cells in Susac syndrome. RNA totalling about 0.45 to 1 ug underwent reverse transcription with random hexamers. TCRdb redid the calling of the immunoSEQ multiplex PCR reads with MiXCR, one entry per CDR3 protein. The sample lists under 200,000 distinct CDR3 sequences; about 95% were seen once. Sequenced input: CD4+ T cells from PBMCs. Every receptor here comes from a human donor in good health.

The V and J genes are TRBV9 and TRBJ2-5, with TRBD2 matching over 7 bases. Trimming at V came to 0 bases and at J to 4 bases, leaving 6 bases not matched to a gene. Looked up from germline, CDR1 is SGDLS and CDR2 is YYNGEE. The CDR3 consists of 15 residues. In DNA form, the CDR3 reads TGTGCCAGCAGCGTAGAAGAAGCGGGGCGAGAGACCCAGTACTTC. It encodes CASSVEEAGRETQYF. The full variable domain, in which reference TRBV9 and TRBJ2-5 provide the parts outside the CDR3, is DSGVTQTPKHLITATGQRVTLRCSPRSGDLSVYWYQQSLDQGLQFLIQYYNGEERAKGNILERFSAQQFPDLHSELNLSSLELGDSALYFCASSVEEAGRETQYFGPGTRLLVL.

The chain uses TRBV24-1 and TRBJ2-2, with 10 bases fitting TRBD2. J was trimmed by 5 bases and V by 3 bases; bases with no gene match: 8. CDR3 length equals 17 residues. Germline loops: CDR1 KGHDR, CDR2 SFDVKD. CDR3 region: CATSDPSGSDLTGELFF. The CDR3 DNA reads TGTGCCACCAGTGATCCTAGCGGGAGTGATTTGACCGGGGAGCTGTTTTTT.

This clonotype was seen once. The chain links TRBV27 to TRBJ2-7; the D is unclear. The V gene lost 6 bases and the J gene lost 0 bases, with 9 bases spanning the gap. The CDR3 runs to 13 residues. Germline V CDR1 and CDR2: MNHEY, SMNVEV (reference sequence). The CDR3 region is CASRSPGSYEQYF. Written as DNA, the CDR3 is TGTGCCAGCAGGTCCCCGGGCTCCTACGAGCAGTACTTC.